Shown below are 24 T cell receptor beta chains from a single sample sequenced in a study of blood T cell repertoires in COVID-19. The repertoire was sequenced with immunoSEQ multiplex PCR; TCRdb's copy has only in-frame clones and lacks some. The table has about 17,000 clones, 70% to 90% seen once. The sample consisted of peripheral blood. All receptors come from a human donor with active COVID-19. The donor label of this sample is uncertain.

This sequence joins TRBV7-3 and TRBJ2-6; TRBD2 is a possible D gene (5 bases). The CDR3 contains 18 residues. V gave up 3 bases and J gave up 0 bases, with 15 bases separating them. The germline V gene encodes CDR1 SGHTA and CDR2 FQGTGA. CDR3 nucleotides: TGTGCCAGCAGCTTCGACTGGACTTCCCTCTCTGGGGCCAACGTCCTGACTTTC. It yields the protein CASSFDWTSLSGANVLTF.

This chain connects TRBV7-8 to TRBJ1-1, with D possibly matching TRBD1 (6 bases). Trimming shortened V by 0 bases and J by 6 bases, and 23 bases separated the two germline ends. The germline V gene encodes CDR1 SGHVS and CDR2 FQNEAQ. The CDR3 loop spans 18 amino acids. In DNA, the CDR3 is TGTGCCAGCAGCTTAGCCCCAGCTCACAGGGACTACTTCTCTGAAGCTTTCTTT. Translation: CASSLAPAHRDYFSEAFF. Looking up the rest from reference TRBV7-8 and TRBJ1-1 gives the full variable domain: GAGVSQSPRYKVAKRGQDVALRCDPISGHVSLFWYQQALGQGPEFLTYFQNEAQLDKSGLPSDRFFAERPEGSVSTLKIQRTQQEDSAVYLCASSLAPAHRDYFSEAFFGQGTRLTVV.

The gene calls are TRBV7-2 and TRBJ1-5, with D maybe TRBD1 (6 bases). The V gene lost 5 bases and the J gene lost 6 bases, with 17 bases spanning the gap. Germline V gives CDR1 SGHTA, CDR2 FQGNSA. CDR3 length: 15 residues. The CDR3 here is CASSLKGGGSQPQHF. CDR3 sequence (DNA): TGTGCCAGCAGCCTAAAGGGGGGGGGCAGTCAGCCCCAGCATTTT.

This clone was observed a handful of times. The V call is TRBV5-1, the J call TRBJ1-6, with a possible D match to TRBD1 (5 bases). CDR1 and CDR2 (germline): SGHRS, YFSETQ. The CDR3 spans 15 residues. Trimming took off 2 bases at V and 6 bases at J, with 12 bases between the two ends. CDR3 protein: CASSFAGGGNSPLHF. CDR3 DNA sequence: TGCGCCAGCAGCTTCGCGGGGGGGGGTAATTCACCCCTCCACTTT.

The CDR3 sequence: CAISGPRQASEQFF. CDR3 bases: TGTGCCATCAGTGGCCCTCGACAGGCGAGTGAGCAGTTCTTC. The V and J genes are TRBV10-3 and TRBJ2-1; D perhaps matches TRBD1 (6 bases). V dropped 4 bases and J dropped 9 bases, with 16 bases sitting between them. The CDR3 loop spans 14 amino acids. CDR1 is ENHRY and CDR2 is SYGVKD in the germline V gene.

The chain combines TRBV18 with TRBJ1-1, with D possibly matching TRBD1 (5 bases). This CDR3 spans 15 amino acids. Germline-derived CDR1 and CDR2 are KGHSH and LQKENI. V shed 2 bases and J shed 1 base, with 11 bases lying between them. The CDR3 here is CASSPAVDRNTEAFF. In DNA form, the CDR3 reads TGTGCCAGCTCACCAGCAGTTGACAGGAACACTGAAGCTTTCTTT.

The J gene is TRBJ2-3, the V gene TRBV5-8; 10 bases line up with TRBD1. Trimming cost V 0 bases and J 4 bases; bases outside gene matches: 2. Germline V gene lookup returns CDR1 SGHTS and CDR2 YDEGEE. The CDR3 runs 15 residues. As DNA, the CDR3 is TGTGCCAGCAGCTTGGGGACAGGGGGTGCAGATACGCAGTATTTT. Amino acids: CASSLGTGGADTQYF.

The chain links TRBV5-4 to TRBJ1-6; possibly TRBD1 for D (5 bases). CDR1 is SGHNT, CDR2 YYREEE, per germline (reference sequence). Trimming took 5 bases from V and 4 from J, leaving 10 bases between them. There are 14 residues in the CDR3. CDR3 nucleotides: TGTGCCAGCAGGCGGGGGGGTTATAATTCACCCCTCCACTTT. This sequence encodes CASRRGGYNSPLHF. The whole variable domain, remainder taken from reference TRBV5-4 and TRBJ1-6, is ETGVTQSPTHLIKTRGQQVTLRCSSQSGHNTVSWYQQALGQGPQFIFQYYREEENGRGNFPPRFSGLQFPNYSSELNVNALELDDSALYLCASRRGGYNSPLHFGNGTRLTVT.

This chain uses TRBV19 with TRBJ1-1; 9 bases line up with TRBD1. This CDR3 has 14 residues. The V gene end was trimmed by 9 bases and the J gene end by 2 bases; junction bases not matched to a gene: 7. Germline V CDR1 and CDR2: LNHDA, SQIVND (reference sequence). In DNA form, the CDR3 reads TGTGCCAGCAAGCCACAGGGGGCCAACACTGAAGCTTTCTTT. Protein sequence: CASKPQGANTEAFF.

The chain combines TRBV18 with TRBJ1-4, with 7 bases matching TRBD1. The CDR3 runs to 14 residues. V shed 4 bases, J shed 5 bases, and the junction held 4 bases outside the gene matches. CDR1 and CDR2 from the germline V gene are KGHSH and LQKENI. CDR3: CASSQGAQNEKLFF. The CDR3 region has the DNA TGTGCCAGCTCACAGGGGGCACAGAATGAAAAACTGTTTTTT.

This chain connects TRBV6-5 to TRBJ1-1; D is uncertain. Trimming cost V 6 bases and J 7 bases, with 15 bases left between them. Germline assignment: CDR1 MNHEY and CDR2 SVGAGI. The CDR3 has 13 amino acids. The CDR3 protein is CASSRTGFNEAFF. CDR3 nucleotides: TGTGCCAGCAGCCGCACCGGGTTTAATGAAGCTTTCTTT.

The V gene is TRBV19, the J gene TRBJ2-5; 9 bases line up with TRBD2. The ends lost 10 bases at V and 7 bases at J; junction bases unmatched: 13. Germline lookup yields CDR1 LNHDA and CDR2 SQIVND (reference sequence). The CDR3 length is 14 residues. CDR3 loop: CATGERGAGGTQYF. CDR3 nucleotides: TGTGCCACCGGGGAGCGGGGGGCCGGGGGGACCCAGTACTTC.

The genes are TRBV7-2 and TRBJ1-1; a weak D match, TRBD1 (5 bases). Germline V gene lookup returns CDR1 SGHTA and CDR2 FQGNSA. The CDR3 has 14 residues. Trimming pared 0 bases from V and 7 bases from J, leaving 12 bases between. The CDR3 region is CASSLALDSGEAFF. For the CDR3, the DNA is TGTGCCAGCAGCTTAGCCCTCGACAGTGGTGAAGCTTTCTTT.

This chain uses TRBV7-9 with TRBJ2-4; TRBD2 matches at 8 bases. The J segment lost 8 bases and the V segment lost 5 bases, leaving 5 bases of the junction unmatched. CDR1 is SEHNR, CDR2 FQNEAQ, per germline (reference sequence). The CDR3 length is 13 residues. The DNA for the CDR3 is TGTGCCAGCAGCCCGACTAGCGTGGACATTCAGTACTTC. Its translation: CASSPTSVDIQYF. Full variable domain (remainder filled in from reference TRBV7-9 and TRBJ2-4): DTGVSQNPRHKITKRGQNVTFRCDPISEHNRLYWYRQTLGQGPEFLTYFQNEAQLEKSRLLSDRFSAERPKGSFSTLEIQRTEQGDSAMYLCASSPTSVDIQYFGAGTRLSVL.

This chain joins TRBV7-2 and TRBJ1-1, with TRBD1 as a possible D gene (6 bases). The CDR3 consists of 12 residues. Germline assignment: CDR1 SGHTA and CDR2 FQGNSA. V dropped 5 bases and J dropped 6 bases, with 10 bases sitting between them. DNA of the CDR3: TGTGCCAGCAGCAGAGGACAGTCTGAAGCTTTCTTT. Translation: CASSRGQSEAFF.

The V and J genes are TRBV24-1 and TRBJ2-2; 7 positions agree with TRBD1. This CDR3 has 15 residues. Unmatched junction bases numbered 8, after V lost 4 bases and J lost 7 bases. Germline V gene data show CDR1 as KGHDR and CDR2 as SFDVKD. The CDR3 DNA is TGTGCCACCAGTGACCCGGACAGGCCCGGCGGGGAGCTGTTTTTT. This sequence encodes CATSDPDRPGGELFF.

V gene TRBV2 combines with J gene TRBJ2-2, with TRBD1 as a possible D gene (5 bases). This CDR3 region has 14 residues. With 4 bases removed from V and 3 bases from J, the gap between germline ends came to 9 bases. From germline, CDR1 is SNHLY and CDR2 FYNNEI. The CDR3 nucleotides read TGTGCCAGCAGTGGGGGCCTATACACCGGGGAGCTGTTTTTT. Translated: CASSGGLYTGELFF. Full variable domain (outside the CDR3, taken from reference TRBV2 and TRBJ2-2): EPEVTQTPSHQVTQMGQEVILRCVPISNHLYFYWYRQILGQKVEFLVSFYNNEISEKSEIFDDQFSVERPDGSNFTLKIRSTKLEDSAMYFCASSGGLYTGELFFGEGSRLTVL.

This rearrangement joins TRBV6-6 to TRBJ2-1, with unresolved D. The CDR3 loop spans 13 amino acids. Germline V gene data show CDR1 as MNHNY and CDR2 as SVGAGI (reference sequence). V lost 0 bases, J lost 6 bases, and 6 bases lay in between. CDR3 bases: TGTGCCAGCAGTTACTCGATGCGCAATGAGCAGTTCTTC. Encoded protein: CASSYSMRNEQFF.

The rearrangement uses TRBV2 and TRBJ2-7; 7 bases agree with TRBD1. Germline V lookup: CDR1 SNHLY, CDR2 FYNNEI. Germline trimming cut 6 bases from V and 4 bases from J; bases unmatched to any gene: 6. The CDR3 is 13 residues long. The CDR3 DNA reads TGTGCCAGCAGCCCAGGGGGTAGGTACGAGCAGTACTTC. It specifies CASSPGGRYEQYF.

A few counts support this clone. The chain has TRBV9 and TRBJ2-5; 7 positions match TRBD1. The CDR3 runs 16 residues. The junction had 10 bases not matched to a gene; V was cut back by 4 bases and J by 1 base. Germline loops: CDR1 SGDLS, CDR2 YYNGEE. In DNA, the CDR3 is TGTGCCAGCAGCCCTAGACAGGGAACGCTCCAAGAGACCCAGTACTTC. This codes for CASSPRQGTLQETQYF.

Here the CDR3 DNA reads TGTGCCAGCAGTTTCAAAGCGAGCTCCTACGAGCAGTACTTC. Protein: CASSFKASSYEQYF. This chain uses TRBV27 with TRBJ2-7; D unresolved. V gave up 3 bases and J gave up 0 bases, with 9 bases separating them. The CDR3 consists of 14 residues. Germline assignment: CDR1 MNHEY and CDR2 SMNVEV (reference sequence).

The chain joins TRBV11-2 to TRBJ2-7; no clear D. CDR1 SGHAT and CDR2 FQNNGV come from the germline V gene. V lost 5 bases and J lost 2, with 13 bases in between. The CDR3 contains 14 residues. CDR3 amino acids: CASSLSNTAYEQYF. CDR3 nucleotide sequence: TGTGCCAGCAGCCTTAGCAACACCGCCTACGAGCAGTACTTC. The full variable domain, rest sourced from reference TRBV11-2 and TRBJ2-7, is EAGVAQSPRYKIIEKRQSVAFWCNPISGHATLYWYQQILGQGPKLLIQFQNNGVVDDSQLPKDRFSAERLKGVDSTLKIQPAKLEDSAVYLCASSLSNTAYEQYFGPGTRLTVT.

The rearrangement links TRBV6-6 to TRBJ2-2; tentatively, D is TRBD1 (6 bases). The CDR3 extends over 13 amino acids. V was clipped by 6 bases and J by 8 bases, with 13 bases between them. Looked up from germline, CDR1 is MNHNY and CDR2 is SVGAGI (reference sequence). This CDR3 is CASSPQGPGELFF. The DNA for the CDR3 is TGTGCCAGCAGCCCCCAGGGGCCAGGGGAGCTGTTTTTT.

The CDR3 coding sequence is TGTGCCAGCAGCTCGCCATTAGATCCAGGGAATGAGCAGTTCTTC. Protein sequence: CASSSPLDPGNEQFF. This rearrangement joins TRBV7-3 to TRBJ2-1; TRBD1 is a possible D gene (5 bases). V dropped 4 bases and J dropped 7 bases, with 17 bases sitting between them. Germline V gene data show CDR1 as SGHTA and CDR2 as FQGTGA. The CDR3 loop spans 15 amino acids.